Detailed here is one T cell receptor (beta chain). Its antigen is currently not known. No quality values exist for individual bases; no much larger clone is one base distant. This specimen belongs to a study of T cell responses to AZD1222 COVID-19 vaccine (dated by TCRdb to 2020 to 2022). Looking at the study overall: AZD1222 recipients with second doses at about 4 weeks or about 12 weeks were pooled, because spike-specific TCR depth and breadth did not differ between schedules. TCR sequencing covered roughly 230 trial participants: 207 given two doses of AZD1222 and some 25 given two doses of MenACWY control vaccine. Trial participants were enrolled by age into subgroups of 18-55, 56-69 and 70-plus years, and 148, 28 and 57 TCR-sequenced participants, respectively, were included in these subgroups.

The time point label on this specimen signifies: baseline before first vaccination. Samples from vaccinated people were obtained from the UK trials COV001 and COV002, which included a single-blind randomized controlled phase 2/3 trial of AZD1222 (ChAdOx1 nCoV-19) in healthy adults. For TCRbeta chain sequencing, PBMC samples from trial participants were taken at day 0 and at day 28 after the second dose. The cysteine opens and the phenylalanine closes a CDR3 of 14 amino acids. Only the CDR3 region is kept as DNA, spanning 42 bases read in frame from base 1. V has 8 bases trimmed and J has 4 bases trimmed; junction bases matching no gene number 10. Via the germline V gene (reference sequence), CDR1 is LNHDA and CDR2 SQIVND. The CDR3 regions of human TCRbeta chains were analyzed by immunosequencing. The paper's processing steps were these. Repertoire TCRs were checked for matches against a reference library of SARS-CoV-2-specific TCRs that had been generated using the MIRA antigen-specificity platform. Breadth was defined as the fraction of unique TCRs that were SARS-CoV-2-associated. Depth was defined as the fraction of total T cells that were SARS-CoV-2-associated. Each spike-specific TCR was assigned to its reactive spike region and to a CD4 or CD8 class using the MIRA data. Log10-transformed breadth and depth values were compared by one-way ANOVA with Sidak's multiple comparisons tests. TCRdb stores this immuneACCESS table with in-frame sequences only. Part of the clones is absent; in the studies checked, under half of the shortfall reflects unresolved V genes, and no reason is known for the rest. The V and J calls and clone size are taken from that table; D and trimming were inferred from the DNA. Here the sample has roughly 200,000 clones; around 88% occur a single time. Clones ranked in the top ten supply more than 7% of the sample.

On the study overall, not on this receptor specifically: After two AZD1222 doses, spike-specific TCR breadth and depth were significantly higher than at day 0 and than in MenACWY recipients. Vaccine-associated CD4 TCRs spanned the whole spike protein, with dominant responses in regions 160-218 and 743-854. Participants were mostly white British and included more females than males, and it was suggested by the authors that clonal diversity may have been underestimated. Because no day 14 peak-response samples were available, repertoires were characterized only after the peak T cell response. Conclusions about previously exposed vaccinees are limited, since just 6 or 7 AZD1222 recipients were seropositive for SARS-CoV-2 at baseline. Reportedly, almost half of the unique spike-specific TCRs recognized epitopes lying outside the regions that are mutated in the B.1.351 and B.1.1.7 variants. In the small 56-69-year group, the increase in depth fell short of significance, most likely because of low power.

This sample comprised peripheral blood, obtained on day 0 of AZD1222 vaccination. This TCR was sampled from an adult in good health. The chain couples TRBV19 to TRBJ1-2; TRBD1 lines up with 7 middle nucleotides. The DNA sequence is TGTGCCAGTCAGGGACCGGGACAGCTCTATGGCTACACCTTC. This translates into CASQGPGQLYGYTF.